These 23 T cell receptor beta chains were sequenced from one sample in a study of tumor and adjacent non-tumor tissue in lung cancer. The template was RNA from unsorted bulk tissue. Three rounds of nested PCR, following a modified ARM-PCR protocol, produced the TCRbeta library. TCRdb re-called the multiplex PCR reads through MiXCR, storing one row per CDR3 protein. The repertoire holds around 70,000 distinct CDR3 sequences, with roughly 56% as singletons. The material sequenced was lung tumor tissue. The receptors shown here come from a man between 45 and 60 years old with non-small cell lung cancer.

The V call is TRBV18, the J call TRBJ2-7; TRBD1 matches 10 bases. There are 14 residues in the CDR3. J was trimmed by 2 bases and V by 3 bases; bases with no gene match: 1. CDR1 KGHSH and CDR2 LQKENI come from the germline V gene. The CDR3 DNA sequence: TGTGCCAGCTCACCGGGACAGGGGCCCTACGAGCAGTACTTC. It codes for CASSPGQGPYEQYF.

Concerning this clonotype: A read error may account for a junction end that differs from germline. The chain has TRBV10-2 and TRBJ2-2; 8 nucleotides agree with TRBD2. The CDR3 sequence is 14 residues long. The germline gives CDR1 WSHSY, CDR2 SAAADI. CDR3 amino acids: CASNREGRSGELFF. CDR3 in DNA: TGCGCCAGCAACCGGGAGGGCCGGAGCGGGGAGCTGTTCTTT.

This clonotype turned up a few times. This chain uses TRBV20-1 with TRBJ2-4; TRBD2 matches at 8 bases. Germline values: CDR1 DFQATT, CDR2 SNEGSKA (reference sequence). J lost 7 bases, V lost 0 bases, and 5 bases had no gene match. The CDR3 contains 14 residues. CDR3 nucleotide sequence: TGCAGTGCTAGAGACTTCGGGGGGGCTAACATTCAGTACTTC. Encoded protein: CSARDFGGANIQYF.

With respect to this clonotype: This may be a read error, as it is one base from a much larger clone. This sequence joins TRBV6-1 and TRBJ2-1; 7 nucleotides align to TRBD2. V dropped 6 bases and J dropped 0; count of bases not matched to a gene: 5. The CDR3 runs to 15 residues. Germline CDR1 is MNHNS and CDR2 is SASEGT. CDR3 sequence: CASRDGGFSYNEQFF. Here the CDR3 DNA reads TGTGCCAGCAGGGACGGGGGGTTCTCCTACAATGAGCAGTTCTTC.

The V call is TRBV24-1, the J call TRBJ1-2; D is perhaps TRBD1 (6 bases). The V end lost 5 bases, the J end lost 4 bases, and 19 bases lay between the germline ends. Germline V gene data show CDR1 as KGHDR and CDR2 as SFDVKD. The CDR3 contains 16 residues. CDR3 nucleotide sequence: TGTGCCACCAGTGGCCCGGTCGCAGGGGCCCTCTATGGCTACACCTTC. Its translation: CATSGPVAGALYGYTF.

This CDR3 is CSARASRGEQYF. The CDR3 DNA reads TGCAGTGCTAGAGCCTCCCGGGGCGAGCAGTACTTC. V usage is TRBV20-1 and J usage is TRBJ2-7, with D perhaps TRBD2 (5 bases). The CDR3 is 12 amino acids. Germline-derived CDR1 and CDR2 are DFQATT and SNEGSKA (reference sequence). The V end was cut by 1 base, the J end by 6 bases, with 10 bases between.

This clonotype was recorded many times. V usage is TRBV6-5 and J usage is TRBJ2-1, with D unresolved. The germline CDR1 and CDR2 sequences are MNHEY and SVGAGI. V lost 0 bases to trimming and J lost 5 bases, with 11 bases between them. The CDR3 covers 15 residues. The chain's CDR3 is CASSYSFWTNNEQFF. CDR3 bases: TGTGCCAGCAGTTACTCGTTTTGGACCAACAATGAGCAGTTCTTC.

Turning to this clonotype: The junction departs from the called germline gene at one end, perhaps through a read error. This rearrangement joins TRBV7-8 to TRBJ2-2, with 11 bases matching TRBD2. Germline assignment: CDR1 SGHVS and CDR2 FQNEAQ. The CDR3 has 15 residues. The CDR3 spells CAGRLAGGVTGELFF. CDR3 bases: TGTGCCGGCAGGCTAGCGGGAGGAGTAACTGGGGAGCTGTTTTTT.

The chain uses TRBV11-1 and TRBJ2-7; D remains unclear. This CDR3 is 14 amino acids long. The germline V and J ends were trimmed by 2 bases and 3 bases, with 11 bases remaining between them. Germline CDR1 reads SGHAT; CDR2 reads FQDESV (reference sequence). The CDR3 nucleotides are TGTGCCAGCAGCTTAACGCAAGGATTCTACGAGCAGTACGTC. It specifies CASSLTQGFYEQYV.

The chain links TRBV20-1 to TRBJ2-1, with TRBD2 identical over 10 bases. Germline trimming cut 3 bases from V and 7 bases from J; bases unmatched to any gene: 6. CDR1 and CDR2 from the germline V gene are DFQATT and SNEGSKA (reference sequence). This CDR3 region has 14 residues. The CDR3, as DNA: TGCAGTGCTAGTAGGAGCGGGAGGGGGAATGAGCAGTTCTTC. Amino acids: CSASRSGRGNEQFF.

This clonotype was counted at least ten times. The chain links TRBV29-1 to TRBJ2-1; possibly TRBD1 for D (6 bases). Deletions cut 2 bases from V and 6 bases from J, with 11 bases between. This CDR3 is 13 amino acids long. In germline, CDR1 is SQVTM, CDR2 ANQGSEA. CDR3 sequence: CSVEKARGNEQFF. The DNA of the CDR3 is TGCAGCGTTGAAAAAGCCAGGGGCAATGAGCAGTTCTTC.

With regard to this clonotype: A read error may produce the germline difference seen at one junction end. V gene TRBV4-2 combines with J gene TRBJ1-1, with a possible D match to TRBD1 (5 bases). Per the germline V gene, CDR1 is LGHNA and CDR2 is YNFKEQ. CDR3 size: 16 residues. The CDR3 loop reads CASSQDGTDWITEAFF. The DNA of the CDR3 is TGTGCCAGCAGTCAAGATGGGACCGACTGGATAACTGAAGCTTTCTTT.

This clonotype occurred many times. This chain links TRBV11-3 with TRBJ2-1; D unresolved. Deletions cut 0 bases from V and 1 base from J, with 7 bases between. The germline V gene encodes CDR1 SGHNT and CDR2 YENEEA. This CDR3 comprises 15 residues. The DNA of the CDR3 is TGTGCCAGCAGCTTAGACGGCCTTTCCTACAATGAGCAGTTCTTC. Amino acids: CASSLDGLSYNEQFF.

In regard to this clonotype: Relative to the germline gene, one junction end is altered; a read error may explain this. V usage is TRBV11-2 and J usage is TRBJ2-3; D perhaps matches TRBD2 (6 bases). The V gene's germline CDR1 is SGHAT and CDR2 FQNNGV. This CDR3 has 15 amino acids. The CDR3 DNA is TGTGTCAGCAGCTTAACTAGCCTGGGTACAGATACGCAGTATTTT. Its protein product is CVSSLTSLGTDTQYF.

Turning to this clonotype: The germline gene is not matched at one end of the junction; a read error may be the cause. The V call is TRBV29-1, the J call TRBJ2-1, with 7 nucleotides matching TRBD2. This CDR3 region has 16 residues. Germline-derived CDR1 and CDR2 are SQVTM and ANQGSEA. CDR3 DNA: TGCAGCGCTGAACCTCTTCTGCCGGGAGGAAGGAATGAGCAGTTCTTC. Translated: CSAEPLLPGGRNEQFF.

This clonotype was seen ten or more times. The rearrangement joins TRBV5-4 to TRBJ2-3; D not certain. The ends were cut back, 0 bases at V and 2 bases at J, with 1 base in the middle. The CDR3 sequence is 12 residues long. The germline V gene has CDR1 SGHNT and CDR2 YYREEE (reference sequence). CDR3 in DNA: TGTGCCAGCAGCTTGGACACAGATACGCAGTATTTT. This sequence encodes CASSLDTDTQYF.

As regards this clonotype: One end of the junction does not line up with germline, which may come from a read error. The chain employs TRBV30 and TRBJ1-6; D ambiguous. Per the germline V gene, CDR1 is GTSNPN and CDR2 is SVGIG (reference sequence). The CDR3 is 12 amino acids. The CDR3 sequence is CAWTRNNSPPHF. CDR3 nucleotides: TGTGCCTGGACACGGAATAATTCACCCCCCCACTTT.

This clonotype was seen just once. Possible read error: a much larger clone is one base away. CDR3 in DNA: TGCAGTGTCCCAAGGGGGGCCTTCACCGGGGAGCTGTTTTTT. This gives the protein CSVPRGAFTGELFF. The chain carries TRBV20-1 and TRBJ2-2, with D perhaps TRBD1 or TRBD2 (6 bases each). The CDR3 is made up of 14 amino acids. The V gene lost 7 bases and the J gene lost 4 bases, with 16 bases spanning the gap. Germline V CDR1 and CDR2: DFQATT, SNEGSKA (reference sequence).

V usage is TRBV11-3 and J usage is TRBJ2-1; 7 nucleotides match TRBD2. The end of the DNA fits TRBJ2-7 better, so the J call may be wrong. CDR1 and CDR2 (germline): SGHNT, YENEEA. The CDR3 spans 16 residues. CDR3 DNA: TGTGCCAGCAGCGCCAGCTGGACTAGTGGGAGAGATGAGCAGTACTTC. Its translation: CASSASWTSGRDEQYF.

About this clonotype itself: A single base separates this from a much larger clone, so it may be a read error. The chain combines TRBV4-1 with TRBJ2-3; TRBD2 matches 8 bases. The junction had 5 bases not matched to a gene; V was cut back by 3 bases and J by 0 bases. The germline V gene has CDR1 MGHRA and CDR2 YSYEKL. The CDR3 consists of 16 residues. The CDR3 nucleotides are TGCGCCAGCAGCCAGCCACTAGCGGCTAGCACAGATACGCAGTATTTT. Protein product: CASSQPLAASTDTQYF.

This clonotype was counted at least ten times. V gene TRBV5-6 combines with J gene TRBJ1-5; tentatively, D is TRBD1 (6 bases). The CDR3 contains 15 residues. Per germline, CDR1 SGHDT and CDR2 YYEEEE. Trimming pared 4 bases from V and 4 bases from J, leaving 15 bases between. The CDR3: CASSLYDRLNQPQHF. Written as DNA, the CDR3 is TGTGCCAGCAGCCTATACGACAGGCTTAATCAGCCCCAGCATTTT.

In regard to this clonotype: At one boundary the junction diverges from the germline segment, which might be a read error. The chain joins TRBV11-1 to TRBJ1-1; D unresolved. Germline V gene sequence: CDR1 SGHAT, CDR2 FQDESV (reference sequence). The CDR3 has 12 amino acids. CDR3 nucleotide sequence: TGTGCCAGCAGCTTAGCAGGGAGTAAAGCATTCTTT. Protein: CASSLAGSKAFF.

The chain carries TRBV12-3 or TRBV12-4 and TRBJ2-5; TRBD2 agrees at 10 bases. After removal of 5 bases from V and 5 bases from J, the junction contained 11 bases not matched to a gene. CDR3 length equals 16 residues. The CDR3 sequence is CASSTASGGNTETQYF. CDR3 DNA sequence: TGTGCCAGCAGTACAGCTAGCGGGGGCAATACTGAGACCCAGTACTTC.